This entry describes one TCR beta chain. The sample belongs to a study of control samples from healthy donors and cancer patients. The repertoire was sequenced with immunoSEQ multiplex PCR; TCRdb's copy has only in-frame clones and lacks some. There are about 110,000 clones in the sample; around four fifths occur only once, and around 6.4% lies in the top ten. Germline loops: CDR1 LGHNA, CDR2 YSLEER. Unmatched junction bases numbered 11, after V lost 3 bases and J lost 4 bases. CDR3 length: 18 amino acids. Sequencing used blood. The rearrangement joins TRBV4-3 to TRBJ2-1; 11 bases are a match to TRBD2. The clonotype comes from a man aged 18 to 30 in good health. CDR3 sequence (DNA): TGCGCCAGCAGCCATCTGACGCCCGGGACTAGCGGATACAATGAGCAGTTCTTC. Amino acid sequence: CASSHLTPGTSGYNEQFF.